Shown below are 21 T cell receptor beta chains from a single sample sequenced in a study of vaccination effects on CD4 cells after COVID-19. Expansion of antigen-specific CD4+ T cells with viral peptide pools was carried out by the ViraFEST assay before sequencing. CD4+ T cell isolation took place after less than 13 days of culture. Either the mRNA-1273 or the BNT162b2 vaccine was given to participants as two doses. Their antigen targets remain unknown. TCRdb's copy holds only in-frame clones and misses some; the assay was immunoSEQ multiplex PCR. The repertoire holds 25,000 to 30,000 clones, with less than 85% as singletons. Sequenced material: CD4+ T cells from PBMCs cultured with HCoV-NL63 spike peptides, taken after COVID-19 vaccination. Receptors originate from a human donor who received a COVID-19 vaccine.

The rearrangement links TRBV9 to TRBJ1-1; D unclear. The length of the CDR3 is 12 residues. Germline CDR1 reads SGDLS; CDR2 reads YYNGEE. V lost 0 bases and J lost 3, with 3 bases in between. In DNA, the CDR3 is TGTGCCAGCAGCGTAGAGGACACTGAAGCTTTCTTT. Protein: CASSVEDTEAFF.

The V and J genes are TRBV7-2 and TRBJ2-1, with no clear D. V dropped 5 bases and J dropped 6 bases, with 17 bases sitting between them. The germline V gene encodes CDR1 SGHTA and CDR2 FQGNSA. The CDR3 contains 15 residues. CDR3 protein: CASSPWNAESNEQFF. DNA for the CDR3: TGTGCCAGCAGCCCTTGGAATGCCGAGTCCAATGAGCAGTTCTTC.

V usage is TRBV19 and J usage is TRBJ1-1, with 8 bases aligning to TRBD1. The CDR3 sequence is 16 residues long. V gave up 7 bases and J gave up 4 bases; unmatched junction bases: 14. Germline values: CDR1 LNHDA, CDR2 SQIVND (reference sequence). The CDR3 spells CASNPGGRRRGTEAFF. CDR3 nucleotides: TGTGCCAGTAACCCAGGGGGCAGGCGGCGTGGCACTGAAGCTTTCTTT.

This clone has only a few counts. V gene TRBV4-2 combines with J gene TRBJ1-2; D remains unclear. V lost 0 bases and J 5 bases, leaving 13 bases between the germline ends. Looked up from germline, CDR1 is LGHNA and CDR2 is YNFKEQ. The CDR3 loop spans 15 amino acids. Here the CDR3 DNA reads TGTGCCAGCAGCCAAGATCCCGTCAGAGCATATGGCTACACCTTC. Translating it yields CASSQDPVRAYGYTF.

V and J are TRBV4-2 and TRBJ1-3; TRBD1 might be the D (5 bases). The CDR3 has 15 residues. Per the germline V gene, CDR1 is LGHNA and CDR2 is YNFKEQ. The V gene lost 5 bases and the J gene lost 2 bases, with 13 bases spanning the gap. CDR3 residues: CASSLTRAPGNTIYF. The CDR3, as DNA: TGTGCCAGCAGCTTGACCAGGGCACCTGGAAACACCATATATTTT.

The chain has TRBV18 and TRBJ2-1; TRBD2 matches at 9 bases. Per the germline V gene, CDR1 is KGHSH and CDR2 is LQKENI. This CDR3 contains 17 residues. V lost 3 bases to trimming and J lost 8 bases; unmatched junction nucleotides: 14. CDR3 sequence: CASSPYRAQRGVDEQFF. CDR3 bases: TGTGCCAGCTCACCTTATCGGGCCCAGCGGGGGGTGGATGAGCAGTTCTTC.

This chain joins TRBV7-9 and TRBJ2-2; D uncertain. This CDR3 spans 15 amino acids. V lost 3 bases, J lost 2 bases, and 10 bases lay in between. In germline, CDR1 is SEHNR, CDR2 FQNEAQ (reference sequence). The CDR3 DNA reads TGTGCCAGCAGCTTCCGTACGGGCAACACCGGGGAGCTGTTTTTT. Translation: CASSFRTGNTGELFF.

This clone appeared a single time. V usage is TRBV5-5 and J usage is TRBJ1-1, with TRBD1 matching over 7 bases. CDR3 length: 13 residues. The junction had 9 bases not matched to a gene; V was cut back by 4 bases and J by 9 bases. Germline CDR1 and CDR2: SGHKS and YYEKEE (reference sequence). CDR3 protein: CASSGVTGRKAFF. The CDR3 bases are TGTGCCAGCAGCGGAGTGACAGGGCGGAAAGCTTTCTTT.

This clone appeared once. The V gene is TRBV19, the J gene TRBJ2-7; TRBD1 agrees at 9 bases. The CDR3 has 18 residues. With 3 bases clipped from V and 7 bases from J, the junction kept 19 bases outside the gene matches. Germline CDR1 LNHDA, CDR2 SQIVND (reference sequence). The CDR3 reads CASSIPPWGDRDYGEQYF. For the CDR3, the DNA is TGTGCCAGTAGTATCCCGCCATGGGGGGACAGGGACTACGGGGAGCAGTACTTC. The full variable domain, rest sourced from reference TRBV19 and TRBJ2-7, is DGGITQSPKYLFRKEGQNVTLSCEQNLNHDAMYWYRQDPGQGLRLIYYSQIVNDFQKGDIAEGYSVSREKKESFPLTVTSAQKNPTAFYLCASSIPPWGDRDYGEQYFGPGTRLTVT.

Only a few counts were recorded for this clone. The CDR3 DNA is TGTGCCAGCAGTTACGGGCTTAGCAATCAGCCCCAGCATTTT. Translation gives CASSYGLSNQPQHF. V and J are TRBV6-5 and TRBJ1-5, with D uncertain. CDR1 is MNHEY and CDR2 is SVGAGI in the germline V gene. The CDR3 has 14 amino acids. The V end lost 2 bases, the J end lost 0 bases, and 5 bases lay between the germline ends.

The V gene is TRBV5-4, the J gene TRBJ2-5, with 10 bases matching TRBD1. Germline trimming cut 4 bases from V and 5 bases from J; bases unmatched to any gene: 11. There are 16 residues in the CDR3. Germline CDR1 SGHNT, CDR2 YYREEE (reference sequence). CDR3 residues: CASSGRQGAIGETQYF. The CDR3 nucleotides are TGTGCCAGCAGCGGGAGACAGGGGGCAATAGGGGAGACCCAGTACTTC.

V and J are TRBV9 and TRBJ2-7; D is possibly TRBD1 or TRBD2 (5 bases each). Deletions cut 0 bases from V and 4 bases from J, with 14 bases between. Germline V lookup: CDR1 SGDLS, CDR2 YYNGEE. The CDR3 has 15 residues. This CDR3 reads CASSVGQGPRYEQYF. CDR3 sequence (DNA): TGTGCCAGCAGCGTAGGGCAGGGACCCCGTTACGAGCAGTACTTC.

This clone has a single count. As DNA, the CDR3 is TGTGCCAGCAGTTATATCGGGCGAGACTCCTACAATGAGCAGTTCTTC. Amino acid sequence: CASSYIGRDSYNEQFF. The genes are TRBV6-5 and TRBJ2-1, with D hard to call. V was shortened by 3 bases and J by 0 bases, with 12 bases between the two germline ends. The CDR3 has 16 residues. The germline gives CDR1 MNHEY, CDR2 SVGAGI.

The V and J genes are TRBV7-2 and TRBJ2-1, with TRBD1 matching over 8 bases. Germline V lookup: CDR1 SGHTA, CDR2 FQGNSA. The CDR3 length is 15 residues. The trim removed 7 bases at V and 4 bases at J, leaving 9 bases unmatched. The chain's CDR3 is CASNEGDRGYNEQFF. The CDR3 DNA is TGTGCCAGCAACGAAGGTGACAGGGGTTACAATGAGCAGTTCTTC.

DNA of the CDR3: TGCGCCAGCAGTGTTCAAGCGGGAGCCGGCAATGAGCAGTTCTTC. Its protein product is CASSVQAGAGNEQFF. The chain employs TRBV10-1 and TRBJ2-1, with TRBD2 identical over 8 bases. With V trimmed by 4 bases and J by 6 bases, 8 bases remained unmatched. Germline V CDR1 and CDR2: WNHNN, SYGVQD (reference sequence). The CDR3 is 15 residues long.

The chain has TRBV6-5 and TRBJ1-2, with no clear D. The germline gives CDR1 MNHEY, CDR2 SVGAGI. Trimming pared 8 bases from V and 6 bases from J, leaving 13 bases between. The CDR3 is made up of 12 amino acids. Here the CDR3 DNA reads TGTGCCAGCGCTGTAGGAGGGCATGGCTACACCTTC. It yields the protein CASAVGGHGYTF.

The chain recombines TRBV6-5 with TRBJ2-5; TRBD1 aligns across 8 bases. V shed 2 bases, J shed 2 bases, and the junction held 1 base outside the gene matches. This CDR3 is 14 amino acids long. CDR1 is MNHEY and CDR2 is SVGAGI in the germline V gene. CDR3: CASSYHRGQETQYF. Written as DNA, the CDR3 is TGTGCCAGCAGTTACCACAGGGGGCAAGAGACCCAGTACTTC.

This chain joins TRBV5-1 and TRBJ2-4; D might be TRBD2 (6 bases). Germline lookup yields CDR1 SGHRS and CDR2 YFSETQ. The CDR3 covers 14 residues. Trimming left V 4 bases short and J 1 base short, with 9 bases between. CDR3 bases: TGCGCCAGCAGCGTAGGGAGGGCCAAAAACATTCAGTACTTC. Translating it yields CASSVGRAKNIQYF.

The J gene is TRBJ2-5, the V gene TRBV7-2; weak D call: TRBD1 (5 bases). Trimming shortened V by 2 bases and J by 2 bases, and 9 bases separated the two germline ends. This CDR3 has 14 amino acids. CDR1 and CDR2 from the germline V gene are SGHTA and FQGNSA. Written as DNA, the CDR3 is TGTGCCAGCAGCTTAAAGGCAGGGCAAGAGACCCAGTACTTC. It yields the protein CASSLKAGQETQYF. The full variable domain, in which reference TRBV7-2 and TRBJ2-5 provide the parts outside the CDR3, is GAGVSQSPSNKVTEKGKDVELRCDPISGHTALYWYRQSLGQGLEFLIYFQGNSAPDKSGLPSDRFSAERTGGSVSTLTIQRTQQEDSAVYLCASSLKAGQETQYFGPGTRLLVL.

This clone appeared a few times. The chain links TRBV19 to TRBJ2-1, with D perhaps being TRBD1 or TRBD2 (6 bases each). Per the germline V gene, CDR1 is LNHDA and CDR2 is SQIVND (reference sequence). There are 16 residues in the CDR3. V gave up 0 bases and J gave up 5 bases, with 14 bases separating them. In DNA, the CDR3 is TGTGCCAGTAGTATAGATGCGCAGGGGACTCACAATGAGCAGTTCTTC. Its protein product is CASSIDAQGTHNEQFF.

The table lists this clone with a count of one. The V gene is TRBV4-1, the J gene TRBJ2-3; TRBD2 aligns across 8 bases. Germline loops: CDR1 MGHRA, CDR2 YSYEKL. CDR3 length: 16 amino acids. Trimming cost V 3 bases and J 2 bases; bases outside gene matches: 7. In nucleotides, the CDR3 is TGCGCCAGCAGCCACCCTACTAGCGGTTACACAGATACGCAGTATTTT. It yields the protein CASSHPTSGYTDTQYF.